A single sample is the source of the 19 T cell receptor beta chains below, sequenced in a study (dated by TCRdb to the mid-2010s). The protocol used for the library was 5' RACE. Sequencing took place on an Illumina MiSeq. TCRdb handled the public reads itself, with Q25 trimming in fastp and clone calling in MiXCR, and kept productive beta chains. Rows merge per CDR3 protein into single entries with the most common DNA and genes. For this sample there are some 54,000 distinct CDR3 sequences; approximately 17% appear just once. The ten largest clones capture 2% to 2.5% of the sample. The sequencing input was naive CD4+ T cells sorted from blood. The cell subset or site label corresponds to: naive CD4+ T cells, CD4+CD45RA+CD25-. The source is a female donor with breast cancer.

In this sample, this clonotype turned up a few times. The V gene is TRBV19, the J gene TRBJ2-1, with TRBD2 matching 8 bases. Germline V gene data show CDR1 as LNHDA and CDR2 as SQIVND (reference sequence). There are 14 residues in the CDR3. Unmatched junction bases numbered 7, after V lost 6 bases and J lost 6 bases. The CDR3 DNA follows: TGTGCCAGTAGCCCCGGGAGGGTGGTCAATGAGCAGTTCTTC. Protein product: CASSPGRVVNEQFF. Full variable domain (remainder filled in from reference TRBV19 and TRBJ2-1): DGGITQSPKYLFRKEGQNVTLSCEQNLNHDAMYWYRQDPGQGLRLIYYSQIVNDFQKGDIAEGYSVSREKKESFPLTVTSAQKNPTAFYLCASSPGRVVNEQFFGPGTRLTVL.

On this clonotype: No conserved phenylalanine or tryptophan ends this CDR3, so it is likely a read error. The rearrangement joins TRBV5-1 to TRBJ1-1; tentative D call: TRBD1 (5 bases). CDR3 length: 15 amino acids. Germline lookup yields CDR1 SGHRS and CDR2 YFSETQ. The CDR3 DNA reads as TGCGCCAGCAGCTCGACGAGACAGATGAACACTAAAGCTTTCTCT. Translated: CASSSTRQMNTKAFS.

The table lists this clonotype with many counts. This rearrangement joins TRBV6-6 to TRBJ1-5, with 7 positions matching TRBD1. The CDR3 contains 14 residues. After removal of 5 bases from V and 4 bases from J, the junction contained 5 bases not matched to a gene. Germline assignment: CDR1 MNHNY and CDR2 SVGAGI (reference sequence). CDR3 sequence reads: CASSMGTANQPQHF. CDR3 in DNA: TGTGCCAGCAGTATGGGGACAGCAAATCAGCCCCAGCATTTT.

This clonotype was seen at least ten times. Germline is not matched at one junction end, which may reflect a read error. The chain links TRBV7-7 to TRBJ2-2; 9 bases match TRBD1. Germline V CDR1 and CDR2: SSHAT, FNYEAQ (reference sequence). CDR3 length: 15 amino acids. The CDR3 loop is CASSPALVQGAELFF. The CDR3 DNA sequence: TGTGCTAGCAGCCCCGCCCTGGTACAGGGGGCTGAGCTGTTTTTT.

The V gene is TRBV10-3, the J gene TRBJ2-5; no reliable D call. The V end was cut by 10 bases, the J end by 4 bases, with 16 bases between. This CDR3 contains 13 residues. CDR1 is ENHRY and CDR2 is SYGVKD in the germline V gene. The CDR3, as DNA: TGTGCCACGCAGGTAGGACGTTCAGAGACCCAGTACTTC. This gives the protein CATQVGRSETQYF.

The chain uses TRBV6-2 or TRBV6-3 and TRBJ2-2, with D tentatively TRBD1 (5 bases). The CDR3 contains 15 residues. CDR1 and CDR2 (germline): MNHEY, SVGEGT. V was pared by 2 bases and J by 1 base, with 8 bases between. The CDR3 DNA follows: TGTGCCAGCAGTTACGGGGCAGTGAACACCGGGGAGCTGTTTTTT. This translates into CASSYGAVNTGELFF.

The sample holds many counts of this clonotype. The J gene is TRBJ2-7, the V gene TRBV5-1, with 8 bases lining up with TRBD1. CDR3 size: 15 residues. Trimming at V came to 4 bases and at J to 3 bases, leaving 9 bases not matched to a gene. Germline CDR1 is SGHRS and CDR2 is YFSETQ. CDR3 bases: TGCGCCAGCAGCCCGGGCGGGACAGGTCTCTACGAGCAGTACTTC. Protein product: CASSPGGTGLYEQYF.

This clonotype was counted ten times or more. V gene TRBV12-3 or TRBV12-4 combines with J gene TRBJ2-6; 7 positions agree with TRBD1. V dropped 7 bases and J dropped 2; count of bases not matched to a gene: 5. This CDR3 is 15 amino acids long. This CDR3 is CASTQGVTGANVLTF. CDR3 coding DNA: TGTGCCAGCACCCAGGGGGTCACTGGGGCCAACGTCCTGACTTTC.

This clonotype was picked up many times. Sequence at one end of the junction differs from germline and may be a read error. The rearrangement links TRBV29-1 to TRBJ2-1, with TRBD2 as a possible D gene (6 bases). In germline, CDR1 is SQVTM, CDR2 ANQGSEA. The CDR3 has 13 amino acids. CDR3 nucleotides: TGCAGCGTCGAAGGAGGGGACTTACTTGAGCAGTTCTTC. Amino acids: CSVEGGDLLEQFF.

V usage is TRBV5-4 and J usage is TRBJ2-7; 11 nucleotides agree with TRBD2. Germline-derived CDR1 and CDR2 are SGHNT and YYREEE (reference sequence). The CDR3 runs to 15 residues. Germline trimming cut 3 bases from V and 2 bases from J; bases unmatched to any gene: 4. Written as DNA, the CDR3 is TGTGCCAGCAGCTCCCGGACTAGCGGGCCCTACGAGCAGTACTTC. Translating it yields CASSSRTSGPYEQYF.

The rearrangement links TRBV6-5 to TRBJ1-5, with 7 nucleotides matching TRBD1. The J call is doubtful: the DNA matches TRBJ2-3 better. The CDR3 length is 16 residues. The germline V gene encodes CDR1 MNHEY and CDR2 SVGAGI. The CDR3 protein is CASGRQGPYSNQPQYF. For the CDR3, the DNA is TGTGCCAGCGGGAGACAGGGACCTTATAGCAATCAGCCCCAGTATTTT.

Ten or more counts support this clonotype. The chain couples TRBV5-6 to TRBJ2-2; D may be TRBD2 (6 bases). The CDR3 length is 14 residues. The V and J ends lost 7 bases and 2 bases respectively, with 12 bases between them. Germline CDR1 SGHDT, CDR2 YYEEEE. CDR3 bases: TGTGCCAGCGCCCGGGGGATTAACACCGGGGAGCTGTTTTTT. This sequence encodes CASARGINTGELFF.

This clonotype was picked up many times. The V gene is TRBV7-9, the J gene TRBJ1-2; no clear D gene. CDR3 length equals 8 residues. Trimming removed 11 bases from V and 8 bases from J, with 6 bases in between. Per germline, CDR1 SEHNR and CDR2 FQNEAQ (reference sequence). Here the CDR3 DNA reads TGTGCCCTGGGGGGCTACACCTTC. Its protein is CALGGYTF.

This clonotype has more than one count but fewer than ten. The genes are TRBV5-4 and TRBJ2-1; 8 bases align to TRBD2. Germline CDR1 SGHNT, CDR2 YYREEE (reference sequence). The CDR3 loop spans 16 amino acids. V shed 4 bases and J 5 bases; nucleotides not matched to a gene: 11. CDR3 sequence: CASSGVFSGNDNEQFF. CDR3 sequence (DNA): TGTGCCAGCAGCGGTGTTTTTAGCGGGAATGACAATGAGCAGTTCTTC.

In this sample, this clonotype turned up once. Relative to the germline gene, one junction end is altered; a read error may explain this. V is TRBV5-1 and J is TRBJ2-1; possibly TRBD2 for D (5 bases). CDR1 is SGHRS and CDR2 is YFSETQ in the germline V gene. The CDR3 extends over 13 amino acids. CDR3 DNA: TGCGCCAGCAGGAAGGGAGAAGGGAATGAGCAGTCCTTC. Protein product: CASRKGEGNEQSF.

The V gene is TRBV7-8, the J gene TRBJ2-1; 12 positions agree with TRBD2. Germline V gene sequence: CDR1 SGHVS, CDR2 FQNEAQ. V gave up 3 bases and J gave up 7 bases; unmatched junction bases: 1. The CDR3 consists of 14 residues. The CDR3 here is CASSLGLAGNEQFF. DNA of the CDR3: TGTGCCAGCAGCTTGGGACTAGCGGGTAATGAGCAGTTCTTC.

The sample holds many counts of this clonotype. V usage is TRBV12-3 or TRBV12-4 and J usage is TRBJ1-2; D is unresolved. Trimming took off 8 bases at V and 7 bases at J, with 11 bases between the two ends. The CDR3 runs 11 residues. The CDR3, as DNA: TGTGCCAGCTCGAGGGAGGGTGGCTACACCTTC. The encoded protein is CASSREGGYTF.

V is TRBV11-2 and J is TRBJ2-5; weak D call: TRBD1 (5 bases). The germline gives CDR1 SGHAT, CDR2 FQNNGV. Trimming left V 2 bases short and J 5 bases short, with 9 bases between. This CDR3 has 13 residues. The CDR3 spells CASSLKGLETQYF. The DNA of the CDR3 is TGTGCCAGCAGCTTAAAGGGGCTTGAGACCCAGTACTTC. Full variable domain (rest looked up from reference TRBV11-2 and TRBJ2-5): EAGVAQSPRYKIIEKRQSVAFWCNPISGHATLYWYQQILGQGPKLLIQFQNNGVVDDSQLPKDRFSAERLKGVDSTLKIQPAKLEDSAVYLCASSLKGLETQYFGPGTRLLVL.

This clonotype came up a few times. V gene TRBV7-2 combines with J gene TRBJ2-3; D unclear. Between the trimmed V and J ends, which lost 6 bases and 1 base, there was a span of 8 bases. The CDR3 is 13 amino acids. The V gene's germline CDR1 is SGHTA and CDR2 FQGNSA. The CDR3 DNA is TGTGCCAGCAGTCCGACGGGCACAGATACGCAGTATTTT. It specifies CASSPTGTDTQYF. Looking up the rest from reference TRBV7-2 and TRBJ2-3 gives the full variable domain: GAGVSQSPSNKVTEKGKDVELRCDPISGHTALYWYRQSLGQGLEFLIYFQGNSAPDKSGLPSDRFSAERTGGSVSTLTIQRTQQEDSAVYLCASSPTGTDTQYFGPGTRLTVL.